Shown below are 4 T cell receptor beta chains from a single sample sequenced in a study of T cells after yellow fever vaccination. TCRdb itself ran the 5' RACE reads through MiXCR, one entry per CDR3 protein. The data contain some 390,000 distinct CDR3 sequences, over 15% of them singletons. The material was PBMCs, obtained before the yellow fever booster vaccination. Receptor source: a man younger than 35 who received the YFV17D yellow fever vaccine.

The chain joins TRBV4-1 to TRBJ2-5, with TRBD2 as a possible D gene (5 bases). Per the germline V gene, CDR1 is MGHRA and CDR2 is YSYEKL. CDR3 length: 13 residues. Trimming left V 1 base short and J 5 bases short, with 8 bases between. The CDR3 DNA sequence: TGCGCCAGCAGCCAAGCTCGGACTGAGACCCAGTACTTC. Encoded protein: CASSQARTETQYF.

This clonotype turned up a few times. This sequence joins TRBV7-6 and TRBJ2-7; the D gene is possibly TRBD1 (8 bases). V lost 5 bases and J 2 bases, leaving 19 bases between the germline ends. Germline V gene lookup returns CDR1 SGHVS and CDR2 FNYEAQ. CDR3 length: 16 residues. In DNA, the CDR3 is TGTGCCAGCAGCGACAGGGGAGGGACTAATGCCTACGAGCAGTACTTC. Translated, it gives CASSDRGGTNAYEQYF.

This clonotype was detected only a few times. The genes are TRBV7-3 and TRBJ2-3, with D perhaps matching TRBD2 (6 bases). The germline V and J ends were trimmed by 3 bases and 2 bases, with 9 bases remaining between them. This CDR3 is built from 14 residues. Looked up from germline, CDR1 is SGHTA and CDR2 is FQGTGA. CDR3 sequence (DNA): TGTGCCAGCAGCTTCGGCGGGGACACAGATACGCAGTATTTT. Encoded protein: CASSFGGDTDTQYF.

This clonotype was seen repeatedly, ten times or more. The chain couples TRBV5-1 to TRBJ2-1; D might be TRBD1 (6 bases). Trimming left V 0 bases short and J 9 bases short, with 16 bases between. Germline assignment: CDR1 SGHRS and CDR2 YFSETQ. There are 15 residues in the CDR3. CDR3 DNA sequence: TGCGCCAGCAGCTTGGATGGGGACATTTATAGTGAGCAGTTCTTC. Translated: CASSLDGDIYSEQFF.